This record concerns one T cell receptor beta chain sequence. The antigen is not known. The record originates from a study of beta chain features in type 1 diabetes. Across the whole study: The number of sorted cells examined across all samples was under 130,000,000.

One heparinised blood draw averaging roughly 120 mL was given by each donor. The authors obtained over 95% purity in all sorted populations. Investigators reverse transcribed all isolated RNA, so they sequenced expressed TCRB transcripts. Here immunoSEQ multiplex PCR was the method, and the copy in TCRdb shows in-frame clones only, minus some. Among fewer than 450,000 clones listed, roughly 13% were seen once. Study-level results: It was possible that PCR favored shorter templates, equally so in patients and controls. There was a moderate but significant shortening of TCRB CDR3s in all four CD4+ subsets of Type 1 diabetes patients.

The CDR3 consists of 16 residues. Trimming pared 6 bases from V and 2 bases from J, leaving 16 bases between. CDR1 and CDR2 from the germline V gene are SGHTA and FQGNSA. The gene calls are TRBV7-2 and TRBJ2-2, with D possibly TRBD1 on 5 matching bases. Sequenced input: naive CD4+ T cells from blood. The source is a woman aged 18-29 years with type 1 diabetes. As DNA, the CDR3 is TGTGCCAGCAGTAGAGAGCCTCAGGGAAACACCGGGGAGCTGTTTTTT. Protein: CASSREPQGNTGELFF.